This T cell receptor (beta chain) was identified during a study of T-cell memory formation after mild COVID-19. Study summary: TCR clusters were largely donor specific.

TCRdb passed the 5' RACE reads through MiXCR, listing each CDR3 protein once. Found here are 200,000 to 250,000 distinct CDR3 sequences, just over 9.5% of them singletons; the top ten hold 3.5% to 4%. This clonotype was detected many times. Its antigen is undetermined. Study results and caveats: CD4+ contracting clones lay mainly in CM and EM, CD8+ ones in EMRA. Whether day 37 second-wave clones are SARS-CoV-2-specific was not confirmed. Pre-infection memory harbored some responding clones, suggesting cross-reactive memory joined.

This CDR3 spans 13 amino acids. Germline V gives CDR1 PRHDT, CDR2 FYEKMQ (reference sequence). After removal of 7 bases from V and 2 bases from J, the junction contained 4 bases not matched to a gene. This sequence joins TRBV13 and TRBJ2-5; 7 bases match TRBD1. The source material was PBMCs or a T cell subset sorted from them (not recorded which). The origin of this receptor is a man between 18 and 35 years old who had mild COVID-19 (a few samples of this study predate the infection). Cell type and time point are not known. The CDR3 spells CASTYRGQETQYF. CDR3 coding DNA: TGTGCCAGCACGTACAGGGGTCAAGAGACCCAGTACTTC.